The T cell receptor beta chain described here comes from a study of blood T cell dynamics during melanoma immunotherapy. The sample's time point: pre-treatment baseline. One draw preceded checkpoint blockade; another followed its first cycle at week 3. Patients with prior systemic cancer treatment, concomitant immunosuppressants, or other active malignancies were excluded. DNA loading was fixed at about 360 ng for all bulk PBMC samples. Measured with immunoSEQ multiplex PCR; TCRdb has only the in-frame clones, and not every one. Of roughly 17,000 clones listed, 75% to 85% are singletons. This clone has more than one count but fewer than ten. This CDR3 has 13 residues. The V and J ends lost 5 bases and 5 bases respectively, with 12 bases between them. CDR1 and CDR2 (germline): SNHLY, FYNNEI.

The clonotype was recovered from a human donor with melanoma. V gene TRBV2 combines with J gene TRBJ1-1, with D possibly being TRBD1 (6 bases). The sample here was blood, taken from a patient treated with checkpoint blockade. In DNA form, the CDR3 reads TGTGCCAGCAGTCCTGGGGGGCGGACTGAAGCTTTCTTT. Its translation: CASSPGGRTEAFF. The variable domain in full, completed from reference TRBV2 and TRBJ1-1, reads EPEVTQTPSHQVTQMGQEVILRCVPISNHLYFYWYRQILGQKVEFLVSFYNNEISEKSEIFDDQFSVERPDGSNFTLKIRSTKLEDSAMYFCASSPGGRTEAFFGQGTRLTVV.